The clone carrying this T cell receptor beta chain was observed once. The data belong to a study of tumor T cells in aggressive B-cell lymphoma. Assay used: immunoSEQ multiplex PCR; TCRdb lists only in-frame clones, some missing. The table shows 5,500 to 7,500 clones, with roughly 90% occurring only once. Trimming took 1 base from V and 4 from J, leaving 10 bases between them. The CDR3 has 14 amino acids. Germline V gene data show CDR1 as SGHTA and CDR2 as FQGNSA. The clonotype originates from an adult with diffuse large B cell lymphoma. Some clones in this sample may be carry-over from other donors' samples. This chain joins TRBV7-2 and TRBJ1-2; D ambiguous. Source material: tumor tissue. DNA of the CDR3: TGTGCCAGCAGCTTAGACACGCACCTCTATGGCTACACCTTC. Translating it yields CASSLDTHLYGYTF.